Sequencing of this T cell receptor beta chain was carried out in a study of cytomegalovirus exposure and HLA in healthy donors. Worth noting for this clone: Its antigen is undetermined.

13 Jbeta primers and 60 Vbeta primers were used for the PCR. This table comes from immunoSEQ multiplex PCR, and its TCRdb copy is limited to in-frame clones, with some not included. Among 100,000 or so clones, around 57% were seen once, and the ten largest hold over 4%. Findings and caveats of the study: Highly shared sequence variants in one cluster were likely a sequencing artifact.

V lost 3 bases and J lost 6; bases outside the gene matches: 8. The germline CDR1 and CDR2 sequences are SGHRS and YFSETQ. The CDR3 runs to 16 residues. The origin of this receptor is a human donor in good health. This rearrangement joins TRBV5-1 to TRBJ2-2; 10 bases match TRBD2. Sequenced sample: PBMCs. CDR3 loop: CASSSPSGSWPGELFF. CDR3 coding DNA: TGCGCCAGCAGCTCCCCTAGCGGGAGTTGGCCCGGGGAGCTGTTTTTT.